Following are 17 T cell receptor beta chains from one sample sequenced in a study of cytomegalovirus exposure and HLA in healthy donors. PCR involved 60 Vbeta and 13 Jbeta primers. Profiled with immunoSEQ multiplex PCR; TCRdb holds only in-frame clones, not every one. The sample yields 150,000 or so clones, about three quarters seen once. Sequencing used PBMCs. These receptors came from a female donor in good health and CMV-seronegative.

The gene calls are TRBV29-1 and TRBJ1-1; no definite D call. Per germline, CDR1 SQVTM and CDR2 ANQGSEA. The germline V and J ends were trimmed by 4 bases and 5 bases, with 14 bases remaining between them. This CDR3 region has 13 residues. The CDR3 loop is CSVGSGGWTEAFF. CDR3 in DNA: TGCAGCGTTGGATCCGGCGGGTGGACTGAAGCTTTCTTT.

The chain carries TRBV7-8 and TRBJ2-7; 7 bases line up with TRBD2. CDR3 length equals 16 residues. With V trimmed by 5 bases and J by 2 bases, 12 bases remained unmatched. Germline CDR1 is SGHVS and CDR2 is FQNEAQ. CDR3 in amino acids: CASSPPGWGGAYEQYF. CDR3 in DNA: TGTGCCAGCAGCCCCCCCGGATGGGGGGGGGCCTACGAGCAGTACTTC. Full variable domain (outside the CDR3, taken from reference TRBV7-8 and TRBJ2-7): GAGVSQSPRYKVAKRGQDVALRCDPISGHVSLFWYQQALGQGPEFLTYFQNEAQLDKSGLPSDRFFAERPEGSVSTLKIQRTQQEDSAVYLCASSPPGWGGAYEQYFGPGTRLTVT.

The CDR3 loop is CASSQEAPPMLTEAFF. In DNA, the CDR3 is TGCGCCAGCAGCCAAGAAGCCCCACCAATGTTGACTGAAGCTTTCTTT. The rearrangement uses TRBV4-1 and TRBJ1-1; D remains unclear. V was trimmed by 0 bases and J by 5 bases, leaving 16 bases between them. From germline, CDR1 is MGHRA and CDR2 YSYEKL. CDR3 length: 16 amino acids.

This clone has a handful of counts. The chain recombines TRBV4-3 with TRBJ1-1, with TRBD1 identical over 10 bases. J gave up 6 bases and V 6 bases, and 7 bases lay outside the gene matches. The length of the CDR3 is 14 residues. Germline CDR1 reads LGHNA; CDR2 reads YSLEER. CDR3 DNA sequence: TGCGCCAGCAGTCGGGGACAGGGGTACCCTGAAGCTTTCTTT. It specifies CASSRGQGYPEAFF.

In DNA form, the CDR3 reads TGTGCCAGTAGTAGGGACCAAGCGGGGGTAATAGATACGCAGTATTTT. Its protein product is CASSRDQAGVIDTQYF. The chain recombines TRBV19 with TRBJ2-3; TRBD2 matches 8 bases. V shed 4 bases, J shed 5 bases, and the junction held 11 bases outside the gene matches. The CDR3 loop spans 16 amino acids. Germline V lookup: CDR1 LNHDA, CDR2 SQIVND (reference sequence).

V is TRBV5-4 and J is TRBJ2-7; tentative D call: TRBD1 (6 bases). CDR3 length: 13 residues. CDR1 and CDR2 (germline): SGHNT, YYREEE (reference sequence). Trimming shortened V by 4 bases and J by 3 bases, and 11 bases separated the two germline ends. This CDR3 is CASSRRDIYEQYF. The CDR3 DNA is TGTGCCAGCAGCCGACGGGACATCTACGAGCAGTACTTC.

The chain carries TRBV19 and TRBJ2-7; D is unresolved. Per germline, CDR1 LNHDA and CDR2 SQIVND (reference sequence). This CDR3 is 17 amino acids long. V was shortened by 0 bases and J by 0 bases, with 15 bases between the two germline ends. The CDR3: CASSIDKAAALSYEQYF. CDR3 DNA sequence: TGTGCCAGTAGTATAGATAAGGCGGCCGCCCTCTCCTACGAGCAGTACTTC.

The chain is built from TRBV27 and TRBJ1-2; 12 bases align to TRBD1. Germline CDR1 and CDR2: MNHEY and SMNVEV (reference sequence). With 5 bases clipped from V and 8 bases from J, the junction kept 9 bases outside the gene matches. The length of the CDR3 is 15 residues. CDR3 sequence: CASSAPGQGALGYTF. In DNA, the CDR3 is TGTGCCAGCAGTGCGCCGGGACAGGGGGCTCTCGGCTACACCTTC.

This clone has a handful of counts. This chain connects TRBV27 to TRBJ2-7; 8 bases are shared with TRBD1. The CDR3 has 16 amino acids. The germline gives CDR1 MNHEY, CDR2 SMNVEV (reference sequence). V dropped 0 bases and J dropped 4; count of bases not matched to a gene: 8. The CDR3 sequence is CASSLSPGQASYEQYF. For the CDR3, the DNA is TGTGCCAGCAGTTTATCGCCGGGACAGGCTTCATACGAGCAGTACTTC.

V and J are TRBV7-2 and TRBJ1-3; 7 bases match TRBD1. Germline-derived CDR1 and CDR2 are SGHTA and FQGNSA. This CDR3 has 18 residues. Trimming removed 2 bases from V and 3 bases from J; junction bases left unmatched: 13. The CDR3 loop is CASSLRPGGPIGGNTIYF. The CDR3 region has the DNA TGTGCCAGCAGCTTAAGGCCAGGGGGTCCAATAGGTGGAAACACCATATATTTT.

CDR3 in DNA: TGCGCCAGCAGCTTTCCCTCTAGCACAGATACGCAGTATTTT. Its protein product is CASSFPSSTDTQYF. This rearrangement joins TRBV5-1 to TRBJ2-3; D is undetermined. The CDR3 is 14 amino acids. The V and J ends lost 2 bases and 0 bases respectively, with 7 bases between them. Per the germline V gene, CDR1 is SGHRS and CDR2 is YFSETQ.

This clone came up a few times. CDR3 nucleotides: TGTGCCAGCAGCTTCATCTCCGGACAGGGAACCTACGAGCAGTACTTC. Protein: CASSFISGQGTYEQYF. The gene calls are TRBV5-4 and TRBJ2-7; 8 positions match TRBD1. The V gene's germline CDR1 is SGHNT and CDR2 YYREEE (reference sequence). The CDR3 has 16 residues. V trimming: 2 bases; J trimming: 2 bases; junction bases outside the gene matches: 9.

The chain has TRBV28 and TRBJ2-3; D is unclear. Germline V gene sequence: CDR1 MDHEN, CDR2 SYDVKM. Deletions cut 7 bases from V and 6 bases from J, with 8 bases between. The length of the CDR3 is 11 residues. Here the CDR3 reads CASTERDTQYF. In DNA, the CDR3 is TGTGCCAGCACCGAACGGGATACGCAGTATTTT.

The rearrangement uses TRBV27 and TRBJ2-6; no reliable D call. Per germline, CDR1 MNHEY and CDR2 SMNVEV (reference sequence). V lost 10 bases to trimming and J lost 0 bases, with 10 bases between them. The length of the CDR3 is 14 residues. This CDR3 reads CATTQFSGANVLTF. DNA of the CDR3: TGTGCCACCACCCAGTTCTCTGGGGCCAACGTCCTGACTTTC.

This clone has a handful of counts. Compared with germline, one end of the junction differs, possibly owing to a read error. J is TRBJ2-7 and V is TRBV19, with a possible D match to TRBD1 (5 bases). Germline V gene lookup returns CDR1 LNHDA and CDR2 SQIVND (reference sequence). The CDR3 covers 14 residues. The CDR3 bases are TGTGCCAGCAGTAGGCAGCAGGGCCCCTACGAGCAGTACTTC. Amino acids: CASSRQQGPYEQYF.

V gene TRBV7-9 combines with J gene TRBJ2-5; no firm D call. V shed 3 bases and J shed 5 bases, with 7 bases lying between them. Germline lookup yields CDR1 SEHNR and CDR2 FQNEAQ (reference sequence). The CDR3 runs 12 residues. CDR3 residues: CASSFPSETQYF. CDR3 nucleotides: TGTGCCAGCAGCTTCCCGTCGGAGACCCAGTACTTC.

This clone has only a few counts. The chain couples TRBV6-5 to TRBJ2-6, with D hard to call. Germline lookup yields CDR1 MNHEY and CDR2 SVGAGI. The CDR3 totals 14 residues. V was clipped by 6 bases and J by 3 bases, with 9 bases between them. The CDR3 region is CASSSLGGANVLTF. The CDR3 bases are TGTGCCAGCAGCTCCCTCGGTGGGGCCAACGTCCTGACTTTC.